The 18 T cell receptor beta chains presented below share a single source sample, sequenced in a study of T cells in Graves' hyperthyroidism and ophthalmopathy. Researchers amplified the TCR beta CDR3 regions from RNA transcripts. HTBI primers were used for first-round RT-PCR of the TCR CDR3. TCRdb itself ran the multiplex PCR reads through MiXCR, one entry per CDR3 protein. Of roughly 500,000 distinct CDR3 sequences listed, approximately 49% are singletons. The sample was peripheral blood or thyroid tissue (not recorded which). The receptors were gathered from an adult woman with Graves' disease, either hyperthyroidism or ophthalmopathy (not recorded which).

The gene calls are TRBV12-3 or TRBV12-4 and TRBJ1-3; D is perhaps TRBD1 (6 bases). This CDR3 contains 17 residues. Trimming removed 7 bases at V and 4 bases at J, with 23 bases between. The CDR3 spells CASKDIRGASGGNTIYF. The CDR3 nucleotides read TGTGCCAGCAAAGATATACGGGGGGCGTCAGGCGGAAACACCATATATTTT.

About this clonotype itself: One end of the junction fails to match germline, which may point to a read error. This chain connects TRBV10-3 to TRBJ1-1; D uncertain. The CDR3 covers 14 residues. CDR1 is ENHRY, CDR2 SYGVKD, per germline. CDR3 residues: CAIKIGSQNAEAFF. CDR3 sequence (DNA): TGTGCCATCAAGATAGGATCCCAAAACGCTGAAGCTTTCTTC.

This sequence joins TRBV7-2 and TRBJ1-4; D may be TRBD1 (5 bases). With 1 base removed from V and 6 bases from J, the gap between germline ends came to 9 bases. Germline CDR1 is SGHTA and CDR2 is FQGNSA. The CDR3 consists of 14 residues. The CDR3 loop reads CASSLGVGHEKLFF. As DNA, the CDR3 is TGTGCCAGCAGCTTAGGGGTGGGGCATGAAAAACTGTTTTTT.

V and J are TRBV9 and TRBJ1-1; D unresolved. The ends were cut back, 3 bases at V and 4 bases at J, with 10 bases in the middle. This CDR3 spans 13 amino acids. From germline, CDR1 is SGDLS and CDR2 YYNGEE. The CDR3 sequence: CASSGDTGTEAFF. In DNA form, the CDR3 reads TGTGCCAGCAGCGGAGACACCGGCACTGAAGCTTTCTTT.

This clonotype was recorded a few times. The rearrangement joins TRBV12-3 or TRBV12-4 to TRBJ1-2; tentatively, D is TRBD1 (5 bases). Trimming took off 3 bases at V and 8 bases at J, with 10 bases between the two ends. The length of the CDR3 is 12 residues. The CDR3 nucleotides read TGTGCCAGCAGTTTTGCAGGGAGCGGCTACACCTTC. Translated, it gives CASSFAGSGYTF.

Turning to this clonotype: An end of the junction does not agree with germline; a read error may underlie this. The chain links TRBV6-5 to TRBJ1-5; D not resolved. CDR1 is MNHEY and CDR2 is SVGAGI in the germline V gene. This CDR3 is built from 14 residues. This CDR3 is CANSLASNNQPQHF. In nucleotides, the CDR3 is TGTGCCAACAGTTTAGCGAGTAACAATCAGCCCCAGCATTTT.

The CDR3 region is CASSNTGAYEQYF. In nucleotides, the CDR3 is TGTGCCAGCAGTAATACAGGGGCCTACGAGCAGTACTTC. V and J are TRBV6-2 or TRBV6-3 and TRBJ2-7, with 7 bases matching TRBD1. This CDR3 is 13 amino acids long. Germline CDR1 reads MNHEY; CDR2 reads SVGEGT. V was pared by 5 bases and J by 2 bases, with 3 bases of the junction left unmatched.

This clonotype was seen a few times. The rearrangement links TRBV29-1 to TRBJ1-1; the D is unclear. Germline V gene lookup returns CDR1 SQVTM and CDR2 ANQGSEA. The CDR3 has 13 residues. Trimming left V 5 bases short and J 3 bases short, with 13 bases between. The CDR3 DNA reads TGCAGCGTTCGTATCGCCTTGGACACTGAAGCTTTCTTT. This codes for CSVRIALDTEAFF.

This clonotype was recorded many times. This sequence joins TRBV7-9 and TRBJ1-4; perhaps TRBD1 as D (6 bases). Trimming shortened V by 5 bases and J by 7 bases, and 14 bases separated the two germline ends. The germline V gene encodes CDR1 SEHNR and CDR2 FQNEAQ (reference sequence). CDR3 length: 14 amino acids. CDR3 sequence: CASSVQGRGEKLFF. The CDR3 bases are TGTGCCAGCAGCGTACAGGGTAGGGGTGAAAAACTGTTTTTT.

This clonotype showed up just a few times. A read error is possible here, since a much larger clone lies one base away. The rearrangement links TRBV19 to TRBJ2-7; possibly TRBD1 for D (6 bases). CDR1 and CDR2 from the germline V gene are LNHDA and SQIVND (reference sequence). The CDR3 contains 14 residues. CDR3 DNA: TGTGCCAGTAGTATACGCAGGGGATCCCGCGAGCGGTACTTC. Translated: CASSIRRGSRERYF.

The chain carries TRBV12-3 or TRBV12-4 and TRBJ2-2; TRBD1 matches 7 bases. Trimming at V came to 8 bases and at J to 6 bases, leaving 3 bases not matched to a gene. This CDR3 region has 12 residues. For the CDR3, the DNA is TGTGCCAGCGGACAGGTTCCCGGGGAGCTGTTTTTT. Protein product: CASGQVPGELFF.

This clonotype has a handful of counts. The chain carries TRBV2 and TRBJ2-7; TRBD1 matches 8 bases. J gave up 3 bases and V 6 bases, and 7 bases lay outside the gene matches. The CDR3 sequence is 14 residues long. CDR1 and CDR2 (germline): SNHLY, FYNNEI. CDR3 sequence: CASRVRDRNYEQYF. DNA for the CDR3: TGTGCCAGCAGGGTCCGGGACAGGAACTACGAGCAGTACTTC.

This clonotype was counted only a few times. This may stem from a read error, because a much larger clone lies one nucleotide away. The CDR3 loop is CASSRGQGNGYTF. The CDR3 coding sequence is TGTGCCAGCAGCCGAGGACAGGGGAATGGCTACACCTTC. V usage is TRBV2 and J usage is TRBJ1-2, with TRBD1 identical over 9 bases. The CDR3 is 13 amino acids. J gave up 6 bases and V 6 bases, and 5 bases lay outside the gene matches. Germline lookup yields CDR1 SNHLY and CDR2 FYNNEI. Using reference TRBV2 and TRBJ1-2 for the parts outside the CDR3, the full variable domain is EPEVTQTPSHQVTQMGQEVILRCVPISNHLYFYWYRQILGQKVEFLVSFYNNEISEKSEIFDDQFSVERPDGSNFTLKIRSTKLEDSAMYFCASSRGQGNGYTFGSGTRLTVV.

This clonotype was picked up many times. The chain is built from TRBV9 and TRBJ1-6, with no clear D. The CDR3 consists of 13 residues. Trimming left V 0 bases short and J 7 bases short, with 5 bases between. CDR1 SGDLS and CDR2 YYNGEE come from the germline V gene. This CDR3 reads CASSVGGNSPLHF. CDR3 DNA sequence: TGTGCCAGCAGCGTAGGAGGGAATTCACCCCTCCACTTT.

This clonotype showed up just once. V gene TRBV15 combines with J gene TRBJ2-5; 10 bases are a match to TRBD1. The J segment lost 5 bases and the V segment lost 7 bases, leaving 10 bases of the junction unmatched. The CDR3 contains 15 residues. Per germline, CDR1 LNHNV and CDR2 YYDKDF (reference sequence). The CDR3 reads CATTRSDRGGETQYF. Written as DNA, the CDR3 is TGTGCCACCACCAGGTCGGACAGGGGGGGCGAGACCCAGTACTTC.

The chain recombines TRBV9 with TRBJ1-2; TRBD1 is a possible D gene (5 bases). CDR3 length: 14 residues. Deletions cut 0 bases from V and 10 bases from J, with 16 bases between. Looked up from germline, CDR1 is SGDLS and CDR2 is YYNGEE. The CDR3 bases are TGTGCCAGCAGCGTAGCCGGTGGGACGGATGACTACACCTTC. It is translated as CASSVAGGTDDYTF.

This clonotype has ten or more counts. The rearrangement uses TRBV29-1 and TRBJ1-5, with a weak D call TRBD1 (6 bases). V was clipped by 6 bases and J by 1 base, with 13 bases between them. The germline gives CDR1 SQVTM, CDR2 ANQGSEA. This CDR3 comprises 14 residues. Here the CDR3 DNA reads TGCAGCGTCCTGACAGGCACAAGCAATCAGCCCCAGCATTTT. It translates to CSVLTGTSNQPQHF. The variable domain in full, with the rest retrieved from reference TRBV29-1 and TRBJ1-5, is SAVISQKPSRDICQRGTSLTIQCQVDSQVTMMFWYRQQPGQSLTLIATANQGSEATYESGFVIDKFPISRPNLTFSTLTVSNMSPEDSSIYLCSVLTGTSNQPQHFGDGTRLSIL.

This chain joins TRBV24-1 and TRBJ1-1, with 7 positions matching TRBD1. The germline V gene encodes CDR1 KGHDR and CDR2 SFDVKD. This CDR3 is 15 amino acids long. V lost 5 bases and J lost 4; bases outside the gene matches: 9. CDR3 protein: CATSVGTAGGTEAFF. For the CDR3, the DNA is TGTGCCACCAGTGTCGGGACAGCTGGGGGCACTGAAGCTTTCTTT.